The T cell receptor beta chain described here comes from a study of T cells in localized non-small cell lung cancer. Study-wide results and limits: Multi-region tumor sequencing was not done, so intratumor heterogeneity could not be excluded. Longer overall survival was associated with a higher density of T cells in the blood.

The V and J ends lost 7 bases and 5 bases, in that order; junction bases with no gene match: 7. This CDR3 contains 13 residues. The germline CDR1 and CDR2 sequences are SGDLS and YYNGEE. TCRdb keeps only in-frame clones here, not all; method: immunoSEQ multiplex PCR. Among fewer than 3,000 clones, about 40% were seen once, and the ten largest hold 11%. This clone was counted many times. Antigen: not known. Sequencing used lung tumor tissue, obtained before any cancer treatment. This chain links TRBV9 with TRBJ2-5; 8 bases are a match to TRBD1. The sequence came from a male donor older than 55 with stage II squamous cell lung carcinoma. The CDR3 DNA is TGTGCCAGCGGCACACAGGGGGGTGAGACCCAGTACTTC. This sequence encodes CASGTQGGETQYF.